The entry below gives a single T cell receptor (beta chain) sequence along with its context. Antigen unknown. These data are taken from a study of identical twins. Template switching introduced a universal primer site, and the cDNA bore unique molecular identifiers. MiXCR, applied by TCRdb to the 5' RACE reads, yields one record per CDR3 protein. Here the sample spans approximately 260,000 distinct CDR3 sequences, 11% to 15% being singletons. Study-wide points: It was possible that invariant MAIT and iNKT cells partly confounded the zero-insertion analyses.

CDR1 is MNHGY, CDR2 SVAAGI, per germline. The CDR3 contains 15 residues. Trimming cost V 5 bases and J 4 bases; bases outside gene matches: 8. The sequence came from a young woman in good health. Sequencing was carried out using memory (CD45RO+) T cells sorted from blood. The chain carries TRBV6-9 and TRBJ2-3; 8 nucleotides agree with TRBD1. The CDR3 DNA follows: TGTGCCAGCAGTACCTTGGACAGGGATTCAGATACGCAGTATTTT. Its translation: CASSTLDRDSDTQYF.